Included here is one TCR beta chain sequence, with context. This sample is drawn from a study of tumour-infiltrating T cells in Burkitt lymphoma. Some clones are missing from TCRdb's copy, which holds only in-frame ones; the method was immunoSEQ multiplex PCR. The table shows about 14,000 clones, with about 31% occurring only once. Per the germline V gene, CDR1 is SEHNR and CDR2 is FQNEAQ (reference sequence). V was shortened by 3 bases and J by 4 bases, with 12 bases between the two germline ends. This CDR3 comprises 14 residues. This sequence joins TRBV7-9 and TRBJ2-5; the D gene is possibly TRBD2 (7 bases). The sequence came from a human donor with diffuse large B-cell lymphoma. Material for sequencing was tumor tissue. CDR3 loop: CASSLGAGVETQYF. DNA of the CDR3: TGTGCCAGCAGCTTGGGGGCGGGAGTAGAGACCCAGTACTTC.